This record covers a single T cell receptor beta chain. What it binds is unknown. The ends were cut back, 0 bases at V and 1 base at J, with 6 bases in the middle. The CDR3 covers 15 residues. Germline CDR1 reads SNHLY; CDR2 reads FYNNEI. The data were taken from a study of pediatric ulcerative colitis. The study, taken as a whole, reports: This repertoire reflects total lymphocytes rather than subpopulations like regulatory T cells. Compared with controls, ulcerative colitis showed greater blood-rectum clone sharing. Rectal repertoires separated controls, mild-moderate and acute severe colitis.

Sequencing was at survey level. Assay: immunoSEQ multiplex PCR; the TCRdb copy retains only in-frame clones and omits some. The data show about 36,000 clones, roughly 80% seen once. The origin of this receptor is a girl under 18 with moderate ulcerative colitis. V is TRBV2 and J is TRBJ2-2; D is uncertain. The sample consisted of blood. CDR3 DNA: TGTGCCAGCAGTGAAGCGGGCGGGAACACCGGGGAGCTGTTTTTT. This sequence encodes CASSEAGGNTGELFF. Based on the CDR3 plus reference TRBV2 and TRBJ2-2, the full variable domain is EPEVTQTPSHQVTQMGQEVILRCVPISNHLYFYWYRQILGQKVEFLVSFYNNEISEKSEIFDDQFSVERPDGSNFTLKIRSTKLEDSAMYFCASSEAGGNTGELFFGEGSRLTVL.